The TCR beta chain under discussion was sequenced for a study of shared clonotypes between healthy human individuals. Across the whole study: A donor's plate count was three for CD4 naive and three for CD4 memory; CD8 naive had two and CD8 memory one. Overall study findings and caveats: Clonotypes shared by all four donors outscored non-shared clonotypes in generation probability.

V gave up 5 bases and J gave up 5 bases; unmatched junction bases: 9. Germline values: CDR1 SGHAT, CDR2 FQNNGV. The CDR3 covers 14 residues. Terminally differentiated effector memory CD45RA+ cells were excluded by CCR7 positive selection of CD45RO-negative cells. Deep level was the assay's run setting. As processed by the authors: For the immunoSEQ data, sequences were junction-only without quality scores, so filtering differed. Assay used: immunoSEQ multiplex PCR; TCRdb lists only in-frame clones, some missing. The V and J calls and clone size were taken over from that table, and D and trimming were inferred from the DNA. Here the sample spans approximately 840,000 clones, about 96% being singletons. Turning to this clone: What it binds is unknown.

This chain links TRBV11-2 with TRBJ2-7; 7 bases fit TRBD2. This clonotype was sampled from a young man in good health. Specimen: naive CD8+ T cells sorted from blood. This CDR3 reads CASSPVSGGHEQYF. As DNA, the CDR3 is TGTGCCAGCAGCCCAGTTTCGGGAGGCCACGAGCAGTACTTC.